This TCR beta chain was retrieved from a study of control samples from healthy donors and cancer patients. The method was immunoSEQ multiplex PCR; TCRdb's version includes in-frame clones alone and lacks a portion of them. This table has around 33,000 clones, around 87% appearing once. Trimming stripped 2 bases from V and 7 bases from J, with 12 bases between. The germline CDR1 and CDR2 sequences are SEHNR and FQNEAQ (reference sequence). This CDR3 is 15 amino acids long. The V and J genes are TRBV7-9 and TRBJ1-6; D may be TRBD1 (6 bases). The specimen was PBMCs. This clonotype was sampled from a woman in her thirties or forties with lung cancer. The CDR3 here is CASSLISGANSPLHF. In DNA form, the CDR3 reads TGTGCCAGCAGCTTAATTTCAGGGGCAAATTCACCCCTCCACTTT.